These T cell receptor beta chains were read from a single sample in a study of blood T cell repertoires in COVID-19. TCRdb's copy holds only in-frame clones and misses some; the assay was immunoSEQ multiplex PCR. The sample includes tens of thousands of clones, 86% of them seen just once. The source material was peripheral blood. Every receptor here comes from a man aged 50-60 years with active or convalescent COVID-19. Both conserved end residues are part of each CDR3. Each record gives: J gene, V gene, CDR3 protein.

J gene: TRBJ2-5
V gene: TRBV10-1
CDR3 protein: CASSESTGTNQETQYF

J gene: TRBJ2-4
V gene: TRBV7-9
CDR3 protein: CASSSDSPDTKNIQYF

J gene: TRBJ1-6
V gene: TRBV7-9
CDR3 protein: CASSEPTGASSPLHF

J gene: TRBJ2-6
V gene: TRBV30
CDR3 protein: CAWDRQGWAGANVLTF

J gene: TRBJ2-1
V gene: TRBV7-9
CDR3 protein: CASRELTSSSYNEQFF

J gene: TRBJ2-3
V gene: TRBV4-3
CDR3 protein: CASSQNRMDTQYF

J gene: TRBJ1-1
V gene: TRBV18
CDR3 protein: CASSPTGNTEAFF

J gene: TRBJ1-2
V gene: TRBV7-9
CDR3 protein: CASSMAGTGEYGYTF

J gene: TRBJ2-5
V gene: TRBV7-9
CDR3 protein: CASSPGAGGQETQYF

J gene: TRBJ1-3
V gene: TRBV19
CDR3 protein: CASITDRRLHPGNTIYF

J gene: TRBJ2-4
V gene: TRBV2
CDR3 protein: CASSVGQVAAKNIQYF

J gene: TRBJ1-2
V gene: TRBV6-2/TRBV6-3
CDR3 protein: CASSYQRTVAFGYTF

J gene: TRBJ1-5
V gene: TRBV30
CDR3 protein: CALREGGNQPQHF